The T cell receptor (beta chain) under discussion was sequenced for a study of CD8 T cells in Susac syndrome. A note on this clonotype: Its antigen is undetermined.

RNA, at roughly 0.5 to 1 ug, was reverse transcribed with random hexamers. Multiplex PCR with immunoSEQ amplified the TCR beta CDR3 across 54 Vbeta and 13 Jbeta. MiXCR, run by TCRdb on the immunoSEQ multiplex PCR reads, gives a single entry per CDR3 protein. This sample carries 71,000 or so distinct CDR3 sequences, roughly 95% of them seen once, and the ten largest clones take more than 0.09%. Study-level points and caveats: As the study acknowledged, the number of individuals who were part of its TCR sequencing and HLA analysis was relatively small.

The authors carried out high-throughput sequencing of TCR beta. They applied it to CD8+ and CD4+ T cells obtained from blood. The source material was CD4+ T cells from PBMCs. The sequence derives from a human donor with multiple sclerosis.

The CDR3 region is CSARDPRAGFSEQFF. The CDR3 nucleotides are TGCAGTGCTAGAGATCCCCGGGCAGGATTTAGTGAGCAGTTCTTC. The chain links TRBV20-1 to TRBJ2-1; no definite D call. Trimming pared 0 bases from V and 9 bases from J, leaving 18 bases between. The CDR3 covers 15 residues. Germline V gene lookup returns CDR1 DFQATT and CDR2 SNEGSKA (reference sequence).